One and the same sample provided the 26 T cell receptor beta chains below, sequenced in a study of long-term antiretroviral therapy in people with HIV. They ran version v3.0 of the immunoSEQ assay at survey level. The repertoire was sequenced with immunoSEQ multiplex PCR; TCRdb's copy has only in-frame clones and lacks some. This sample carries about 25,000 clones, roughly 80% of them seen once, and the ten largest clones take around 10%. Sequenced here: unsorted PBMCs, sampled 2.1 years after starting antiretroviral therapy. Receptors originate from a man in his thirties or forties with HIV.

This rearrangement joins TRBV28 to TRBJ1-1; D gene unclear. CDR1 MDHEN and CDR2 SYDVKM come from the germline V gene. Trimming took 0 bases from V and 2 from J, leaving 10 bases between them. The length of the CDR3 is 15 residues. CDR3 in DNA: TGTGCCAGCAGTTTATGGTGGACCGGTAACACTGAAGCTTTCTTT. It codes for CASSLWWTGNTEAFF. The full variable domain, with the rest looked up from reference TRBV28 and TRBJ1-1, is DVKVTQSSRYLVKRTGEKVFLECVQDMDHENMFWYRQDPGLGLRLIYFSYDVKMKEKGDIPEGYSVSREKKERFSLILESASTNQTSMYLCASSLWWTGNTEAFFGQGTRLTVV.

The rearrangement uses TRBV6-5 and TRBJ1-1, with a tentative D call TRBD1 (5 bases). Deletions cut 2 bases from V and 5 bases from J, with 9 bases between. The V gene's germline CDR1 is MNHEY and CDR2 SVGAGI. The CDR3 is made up of 13 amino acids. CDR3 region: CASSYQEGTEAFF. The CDR3 region has the DNA TGTGCCAGCAGTTACCAGGAGGGGACTGAAGCTTTCTTT.

This chain joins TRBV5-4 and TRBJ2-3; 11 bases line up with TRBD2. This CDR3 contains 14 residues. With 5 bases clipped from V and 8 bases from J, the junction kept 7 bases outside the gene matches. Germline V gene lookup returns CDR1 SGHNT and CDR2 YYREEE (reference sequence). The CDR3 nucleotides read TGTGCCAGCAGTTCACTAGCGGGGGTTGTTACGCAGTATTTT. Encoded protein: CASSSLAGVVTQYF.

This clone is a singleton in its sample. This rearrangement joins TRBV7-2 to TRBJ2-5, with D perhaps TRBD1 (6 bases). V shed 3 bases and J shed 3 bases, with 20 bases lying between them. The CDR3 is made up of 17 amino acids. The germline gives CDR1 SGHTA, CDR2 FQGNSA. Written as DNA, the CDR3 is TGTGCCAGCAGCTTTCCAGCACAGGGATGGGGTAAAGAGACCCAGTACTTC. As protein: CASSFPAQGWGKETQYF.

The rearrangement joins TRBV28 to TRBJ1-5; D is ambiguous. The germline V and J ends were trimmed by 6 bases and 4 bases, with 7 bases remaining between them. Germline loops: CDR1 MDHEN, CDR2 SYDVKM. CDR3 length: 12 amino acids. The DNA of the CDR3 is TGTGCCAGCAGGGTGGGTAATCAGCCCCAGCATTTT. Protein sequence: CASRVGNQPQHF.

The chain is built from TRBV7-9 and TRBJ1-1; 8 positions agree with TRBD1. Trimming took 2 bases from V and 3 from J; bases not matched to a gene: 5. This CDR3 spans 15 amino acids. The germline CDR1 and CDR2 sequences are SEHNR and FQNEAQ (reference sequence). CDR3 in DNA: TGTGCCAGCAGCTTATCCCAGGGGGCGTACACTGAAGCTTTCTTT. Protein product: CASSLSQGAYTEAFF. Full variable domain (remainder filled in from reference TRBV7-9 and TRBJ1-1): DTGVSQNPRHKITKRGQNVTFRCDPISEHNRLYWYRQTLGQGPEFLTYFQNEAQLEKSRLLSDRFSAERPKGSFSTLEIQRTEQGDSAMYLCASSLSQGAYTEAFFGQGTRLTVV.

The chain employs TRBV7-2 and TRBJ2-2; 9 positions agree with TRBD2. V dropped 5 bases and J dropped 6; count of bases not matched to a gene: 7. The CDR3 is 15 amino acids. The V gene's germline CDR1 is SGHTA and CDR2 FQGNSA. The CDR3 sequence is CASSLYSGSAGELFF. The CDR3, as DNA: TGTGCCAGCAGCCTATATAGCGGGAGTGCCGGGGAGCTGTTTTTT.

The V and J genes are TRBV28 and TRBJ1-2, with 7 bases identical to TRBD1. Trimming cost V 6 bases and J 5 bases; bases outside gene matches: 12. CDR3 length: 15 amino acids. The germline CDR1 and CDR2 sequences are MDHEN and SYDVKM. The CDR3: CASREARTGPYGYTF. For the CDR3, the DNA is TGTGCCAGCAGGGAGGCCCGGACAGGCCCTTATGGCTACACCTTC.

This rearrangement joins TRBV5-4 to TRBJ2-7; D is perhaps TRBD2 (5 bases). The CDR3 is 12 residues long. Trimming took 1 base from V and 6 from J, leaving 8 bases between them. The germline CDR1 and CDR2 sequences are SGHNT and YYREEE (reference sequence). The CDR3 bases are TGTGCCAGCAGCTTGCCCGGGGTCGAGCAGTACTTC. Its protein product is CASSLPGVEQYF.

The rearrangement links TRBV25-1 to TRBJ2-5; perhaps D is TRBD1 or TRBD2 (6 bases each). Germline V lookup: CDR1 MGHDK, CDR2 SYGVNS. The CDR3 is made up of 16 amino acids. V gave up 2 bases and J gave up 4 bases, with 17 bases separating them. The CDR3 region has the DNA TGTGCCAGCAGTGAAGTCGGAGGGGGGTTCGTAGAGACCCAGTACTTC. It encodes CASSEVGGGFVETQYF.

This clone was seen a single time. The J gene is TRBJ2-1, the V gene TRBV18; 12 nucleotides align to TRBD2. This CDR3 comprises 15 residues. Germline V gene sequence: CDR1 KGHSH, CDR2 LQKENI. V was pared by 3 bases and J by 9 bases, with 6 bases of the junction left unmatched. Here the CDR3 reads CASSPGLAGMSEQFF. CDR3 coding DNA: TGTGCCAGCTCACCTGGACTAGCGGGGATGAGTGAGCAGTTCTTC.

V usage is TRBV29-1 and J usage is TRBJ2-3, with D perhaps assigned TRBD1 or TRBD2 (5 bases each). V was trimmed by 4 bases and J by 5 bases, leaving 19 bases between them. The CDR3 consists of 15 residues. Germline V gene data show CDR1 as SQVTM and CDR2 as ANQGSEA. The CDR3 DNA reads TGCAGCGTTGTTTCGCGGTGGGGGAGTGGAGATACGCAGTATTTT. The encoded protein is CSVVSRWGSGDTQYF.

In its sample, this clone was seen once. This chain connects TRBV4-2 to TRBJ2-7; 9 bases map to TRBD2. CDR3 length equals 16 residues. CDR1 and CDR2 from the germline V gene are LGHNA and YNFKEQ. V lost 3 bases to trimming and J lost 5 bases; unmatched junction nucleotides: 11. The CDR3 is CASSHLAGPSGDEQYF. The CDR3 region has the DNA TGTGCCAGCAGCCACCTAGCGGGACCGTCGGGCGACGAGCAGTACTTC.

The chain recombines TRBV5-8 with TRBJ1-4; 8 bases line up with TRBD1. V shed 4 bases, J shed 1 base, and the junction held 3 bases outside the gene matches. Germline lookup yields CDR1 SGHTS and CDR2 YDEGEE. This CDR3 contains 15 residues. CDR3 bases: TGTGCCAGCAGCCCGGGGACAGGAACTAATGAAAAACTGTTTTTT. Translating it yields CASSPGTGTNEKLFF.

This clone showed up just a few times. This sequence joins TRBV19 and TRBJ1-2, with 9 bases identical to TRBD1. V dropped 5 bases and J dropped 3; count of bases not matched to a gene: 10. The CDR3 consists of 16 residues. Per the germline V gene, CDR1 is LNHDA and CDR2 is SQIVND (reference sequence). The CDR3 DNA reads TGTGCCAGTAGTCTCCAAGGGACAGGGAGACACTATGGCTACACCTTC. Translating it yields CASSLQGTGRHYGYTF.

The chain has TRBV6-1 and TRBJ2-5; the D gene is possibly TRBD2 (6 bases). Germline V lookup: CDR1 MNHNS, CDR2 SASEGT. The CDR3 sequence is 15 residues long. V lost 6 bases, J lost 0 bases, and 14 bases lay in between. The CDR3 region is CASRPSASYQETQYF. The CDR3 DNA follows: TGTGCCAGCAGACCTAGCGCCTCTTACCAAGAGACCCAGTACTTC.

The chain joins TRBV28 to TRBJ1-6, with unresolved D. V lost 6 bases and J 7 bases, leaving 13 bases between the germline ends. This CDR3 comprises 14 residues. In germline, CDR1 is MDHEN, CDR2 SYDVKM. The CDR3 spells CASSRRRSNSPLHF. The CDR3 DNA reads TGTGCCAGCAGCCGCCGCCGGTCGAATTCACCCCTCCACTTT.

The chain carries TRBV6-1 and TRBJ2-1; 11 nucleotides agree with TRBD2. The V gene end was trimmed by 4 bases and the J gene end by 2 bases; junction bases not matched to a gene: 1. The CDR3 is 15 amino acids. Germline-derived CDR1 and CDR2 are MNHNS and SASEGT. This CDR3 is CASSGGLAAYNEQFF. The CDR3 DNA follows: TGTGCCAGCAGTGGGGGACTAGCGGCCTACAATGAGCAGTTCTTC.

V is TRBV5-6 and J is TRBJ1-4, with 8 bases fitting TRBD1. Germline assignment: CDR1 SGHDT and CDR2 YYEEEE. V lost 2 bases to trimming and J lost 8 bases; unmatched junction nucleotides: 11. This CDR3 contains 16 residues. The chain's CDR3 is CASSFGYQGAFEKLFF. The DNA for the CDR3 is TGTGCCAGCAGCTTTGGCTATCAGGGGGCGTTCGAAAAACTGTTTTTT.

This rearrangement joins TRBV30 to TRBJ2-7; either TRBD1 or TRBD2 may fit D (5 bases each). The CDR3 has 14 amino acids. CDR1 and CDR2 from the germline V gene are GTSNPN and SVGIG (reference sequence). V was shortened by 2 bases and J by 9 bases, with 20 bases between the two germline ends. This CDR3 reads CAWSPGTYPSGQYF. CDR3 coding DNA: TGTGCCTGGAGTCCCGGGACGTATCCATCGGGGCAGTACTTC.

The rearrangement joins TRBV9 to TRBJ2-1; D tentatively fits TRBD1 or TRBD2 (5 bases each). Trimming cost V 0 bases and J 5 bases, with 9 bases left between them. Germline-derived CDR1 and CDR2 are SGDLS and YYNGEE. The CDR3 totals 14 residues. CDR3 bases: TGTGCCAGCAGCGTAGGAGGGGCGGACAATGAGCAGTTCTTC. This gives the protein CASSVGGADNEQFF.

The chain joins TRBV7-8 to TRBJ1-1; 7 bases map to TRBD1. Germline trimming cut 4 bases from V and 1 base from J; bases unmatched to any gene: 12. Germline V lookup: CDR1 SGHVS, CDR2 FQNEAQ. The CDR3 length is 17 residues. CDR3 DNA sequence: TGTGCCAGCAGCTATGGAACGCTCAGGGGGGGGAACACTGAAGCTTTCTTT. It is translated as CASSYGTLRGGNTEAFF.

The chain combines TRBV5-4 with TRBJ1-5, with 7 bases aligning to TRBD1. Germline-derived CDR1 and CDR2 are SGHNT and YYREEE (reference sequence). This CDR3 region has 14 residues. J was trimmed by 6 bases and V by 3 bases; bases with no gene match: 6. In nucleotides, the CDR3 is TGTGCCAGCAGCTCAGGGGGAACGGGTCAGCCCCAGCATTTT. Translating gives CASSSGGTGQPQHF.

The chain links TRBV27 to TRBJ1-6; TRBD1 agrees at 9 bases. This CDR3 region has 15 residues. The V gene's germline CDR1 is MNHEY and CDR2 SMNVEV (reference sequence). With 5 bases clipped from V and 9 bases from J, the junction kept 8 bases outside the gene matches. The CDR3 sequence is CASSPGDRAGSPLHF. The CDR3 nucleotides read TGTGCCAGCAGTCCAGGGGACAGGGCGGGTTCACCCCTCCACTTT.

V is TRBV29-1 and J is TRBJ1-2; 8 nucleotides agree with TRBD1. The trim removed 1 base at V and 7 bases at J, leaving 5 bases unmatched. CDR1 is SQVTM, CDR2 ANQGSEA, per germline. The CDR3 totals 13 residues. The chain's CDR3 is CSVEGQGISGYTF. The CDR3 bases are TGCAGCGTTGAAGGACAGGGGATATCTGGCTACACCTTC.

The rearrangement uses TRBV5-1 and TRBJ2-1; maybe TRBD1 (6 bases). CDR3 length: 12 amino acids. Between the trimmed V and J ends, which lost 4 bases and 6 bases, there was a span of 8 bases. In germline, CDR1 is SGHRS, CDR2 YFSETQ. CDR3 residues: CASSLGGNEQFF. The CDR3 DNA sequence: TGCGCCAGCAGCCTAGGGGGCAATGAGCAGTTCTTC.